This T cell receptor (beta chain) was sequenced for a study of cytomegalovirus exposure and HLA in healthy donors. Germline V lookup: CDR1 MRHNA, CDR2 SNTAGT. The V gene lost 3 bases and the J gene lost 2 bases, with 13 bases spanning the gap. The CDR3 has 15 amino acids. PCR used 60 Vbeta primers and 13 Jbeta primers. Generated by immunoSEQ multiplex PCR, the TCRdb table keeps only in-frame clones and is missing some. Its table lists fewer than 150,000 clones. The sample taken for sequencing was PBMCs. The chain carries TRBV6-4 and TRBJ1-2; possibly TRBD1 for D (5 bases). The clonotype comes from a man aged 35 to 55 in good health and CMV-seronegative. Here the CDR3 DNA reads TGTGCCAGCAGTGATTCCATAGGGGCGAACTATGGCTACACCTTC. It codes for CASSDSIGANYGYTF.